This T cell receptor beta chain came from a study of shared clonotypes between healthy human individuals. Regarding the study as a whole: Clonotype sharing among donors was expected to depend on sequencing depth.

About this clone itself: The antigen is unknown.

Assay: immunoSEQ multiplex PCR; the TCRdb copy retains only in-frame clones and omits some. The table lists about 1 million clones, about 76% of them singletons. Per the germline V gene, CDR1 is MDHEN and CDR2 is SYDVKM. Trimming took 2 bases from V and 0 from J, leaving 13 bases between them. The CDR3 contains 16 residues. Sequenced: memory CD4+ T cells sorted from blood. This sample's subset: CD45RA-negative fraction. The chain has TRBV28 and TRBJ1-2; D unclear. This TCR came from a man in his late teens or twenties in good health. CDR3 in DNA: TGTGCCAGCAGTTTAACGTTCGCGGCTGCTAACTATGGCTACACCTTC. As protein: CASSLTFAAANYGYTF.